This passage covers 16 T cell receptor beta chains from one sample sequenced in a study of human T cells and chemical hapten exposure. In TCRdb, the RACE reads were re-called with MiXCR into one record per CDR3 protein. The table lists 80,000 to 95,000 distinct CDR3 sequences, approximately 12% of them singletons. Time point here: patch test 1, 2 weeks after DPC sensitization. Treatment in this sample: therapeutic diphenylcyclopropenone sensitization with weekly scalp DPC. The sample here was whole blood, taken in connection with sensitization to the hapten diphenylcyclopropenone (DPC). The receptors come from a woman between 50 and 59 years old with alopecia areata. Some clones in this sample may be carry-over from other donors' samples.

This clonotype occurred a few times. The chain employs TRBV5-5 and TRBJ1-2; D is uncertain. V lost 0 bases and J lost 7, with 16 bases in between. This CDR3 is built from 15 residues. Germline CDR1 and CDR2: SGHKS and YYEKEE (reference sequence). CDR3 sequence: CASSLEFWGGGGYTF. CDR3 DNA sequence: TGTGCCAGCAGCTTGGAATTTTGGGGAGGCGGTGGCTACACCTTC.

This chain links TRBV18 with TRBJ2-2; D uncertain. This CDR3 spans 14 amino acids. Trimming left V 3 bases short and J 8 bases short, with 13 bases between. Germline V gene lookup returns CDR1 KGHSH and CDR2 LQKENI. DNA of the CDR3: TGTGCCAGCTCACCCCTTGAACGGTCAGGGGAGCTGTTTTTT. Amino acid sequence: CASSPLERSGELFF.

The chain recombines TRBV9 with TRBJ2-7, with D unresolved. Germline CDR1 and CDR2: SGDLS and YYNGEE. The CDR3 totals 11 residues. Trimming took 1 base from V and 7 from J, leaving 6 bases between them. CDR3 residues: CASSVIREQYF. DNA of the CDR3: TGTGCCAGCAGCGTAATCCGGGAGCAGTACTTC.

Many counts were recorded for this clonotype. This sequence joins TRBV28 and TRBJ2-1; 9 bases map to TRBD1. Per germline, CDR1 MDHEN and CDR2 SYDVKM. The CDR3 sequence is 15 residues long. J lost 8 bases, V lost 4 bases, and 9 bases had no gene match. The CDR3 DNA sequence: TGTGCCAGCAGTTCCGCCGGGACAGGGTGGTATGAGCAGTTCTTC. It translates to CASSSAGTGWYEQFF. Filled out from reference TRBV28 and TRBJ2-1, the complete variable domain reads DVKVTQSSRYLVKRTGEKVFLECVQDMDHENMFWYRQDPGLGLRLIYFSYDVKMKEKGDIPEGYSVSREKKERFSLILESASTNQTSMYLCASSSAGTGWYEQFFGPGTRLTVL.

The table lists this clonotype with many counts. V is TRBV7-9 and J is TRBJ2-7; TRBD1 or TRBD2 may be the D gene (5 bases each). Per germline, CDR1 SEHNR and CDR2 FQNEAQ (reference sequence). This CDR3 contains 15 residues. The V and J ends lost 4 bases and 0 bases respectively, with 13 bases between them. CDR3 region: CASSYRRDGSYEQYF. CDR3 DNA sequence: TGTGCCAGCAGCTACCGCCGGGACGGCTCCTACGAGCAGTACTTC.

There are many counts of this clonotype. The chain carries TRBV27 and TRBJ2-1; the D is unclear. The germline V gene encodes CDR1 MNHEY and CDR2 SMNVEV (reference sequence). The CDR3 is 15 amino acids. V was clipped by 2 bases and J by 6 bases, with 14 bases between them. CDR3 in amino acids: CASSLVGPIGNEQFF. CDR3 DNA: TGTGCCAGCAGTTTAGTCGGTCCCATAGGCAATGAGCAGTTCTTC.

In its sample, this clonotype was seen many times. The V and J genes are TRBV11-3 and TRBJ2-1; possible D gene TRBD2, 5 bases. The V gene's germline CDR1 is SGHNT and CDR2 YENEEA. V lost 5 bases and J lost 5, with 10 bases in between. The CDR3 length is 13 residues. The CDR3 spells CASSPRTDNEQFF. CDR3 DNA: TGTGCCAGCAGCCCACGGACTGACAATGAGCAGTTCTTC. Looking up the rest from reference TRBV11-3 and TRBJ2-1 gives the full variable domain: EAGVVQSPRYKIIEKKQPVAFWCNPISGHNTLYWYLQNLGQGPELLIRYENEEAVDDSQLPKDRFSAERLKGVDSTLKIQPAELGDSAVYLCASSPRTDNEQFFGPGTRLTVL.

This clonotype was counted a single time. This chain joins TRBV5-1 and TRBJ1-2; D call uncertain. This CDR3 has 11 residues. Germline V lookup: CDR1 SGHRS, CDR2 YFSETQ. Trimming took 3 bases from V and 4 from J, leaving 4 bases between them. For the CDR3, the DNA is TGCGCCAGCAGCTCAGCCTATGGCTACACCTTC. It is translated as CASSSAYGYTF.

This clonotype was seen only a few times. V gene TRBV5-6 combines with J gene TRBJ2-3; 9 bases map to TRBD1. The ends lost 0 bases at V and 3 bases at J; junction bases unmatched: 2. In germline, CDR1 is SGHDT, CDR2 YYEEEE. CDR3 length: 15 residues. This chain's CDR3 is CASSLEGQGTDTQYF. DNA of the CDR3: TGTGCCAGCAGCTTGGAAGGACAGGGGACAGATACGCAGTATTTT.

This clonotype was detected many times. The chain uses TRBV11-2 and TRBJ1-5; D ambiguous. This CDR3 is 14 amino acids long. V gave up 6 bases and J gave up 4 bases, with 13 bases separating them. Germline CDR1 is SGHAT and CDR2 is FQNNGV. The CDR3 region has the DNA TGTGCCAGCAGTCAGGAGTCGGGGAATCAGCCCCAGCATTTT. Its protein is CASSQESGNQPQHF.

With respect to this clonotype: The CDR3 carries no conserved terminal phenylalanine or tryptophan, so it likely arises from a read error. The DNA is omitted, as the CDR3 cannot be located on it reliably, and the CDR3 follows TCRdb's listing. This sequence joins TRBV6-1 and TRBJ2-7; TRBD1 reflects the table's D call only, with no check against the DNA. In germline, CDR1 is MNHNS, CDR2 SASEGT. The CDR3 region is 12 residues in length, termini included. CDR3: CASSEASRGKAL.

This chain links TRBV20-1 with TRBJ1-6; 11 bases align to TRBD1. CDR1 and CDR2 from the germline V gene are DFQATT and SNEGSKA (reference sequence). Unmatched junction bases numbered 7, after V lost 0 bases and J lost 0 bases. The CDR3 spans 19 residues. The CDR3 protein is CSARDSGQGVGSYNSPLHF. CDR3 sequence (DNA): TGCAGTGCTAGAGATTCGGGACAGGGGGTAGGCTCCTATAATTCACCCCTCCACTTT.

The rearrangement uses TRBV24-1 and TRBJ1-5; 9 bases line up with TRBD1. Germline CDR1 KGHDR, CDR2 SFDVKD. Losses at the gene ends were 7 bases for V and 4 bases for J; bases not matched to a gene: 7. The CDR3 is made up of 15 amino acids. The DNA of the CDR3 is TGTGCCACCAGCCAACAGGGGGCTGGTAATCAGCCCCAGCATTTT. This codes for CATSQQGAGNQPQHF.

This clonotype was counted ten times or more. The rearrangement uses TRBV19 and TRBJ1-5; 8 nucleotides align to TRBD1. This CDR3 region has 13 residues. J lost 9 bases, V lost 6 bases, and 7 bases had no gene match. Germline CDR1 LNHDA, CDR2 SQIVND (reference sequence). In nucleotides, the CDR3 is TGTGCCAGTAGGCAGGGGGCCGCTGGGCCCCAGCATTTT. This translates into CASRQGAAGPQHF.

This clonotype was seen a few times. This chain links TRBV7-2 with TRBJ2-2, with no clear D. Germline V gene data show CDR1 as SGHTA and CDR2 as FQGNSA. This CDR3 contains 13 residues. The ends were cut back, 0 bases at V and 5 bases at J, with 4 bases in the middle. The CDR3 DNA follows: TGTGCCAGCAGCTTAGCTAGGACCGGGGAGCTGTTTTTT. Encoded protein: CASSLARTGELFF.

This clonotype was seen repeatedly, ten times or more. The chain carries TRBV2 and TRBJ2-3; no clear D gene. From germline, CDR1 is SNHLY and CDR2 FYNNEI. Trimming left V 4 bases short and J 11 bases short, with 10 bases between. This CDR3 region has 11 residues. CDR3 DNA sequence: TGTGCCAGCAGTGTGCTAGGAAGGCAGTATTTT. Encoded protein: CASSVLGRQYF. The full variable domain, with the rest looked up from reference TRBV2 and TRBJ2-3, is EPEVTQTPSHQVTQMGQEVILRCVPISNHLYFYWYRQILGQKVEFLVSFYNNEISEKSEIFDDQFSVERPDGSNFTLKIRSTKLEDSAMYFCASSVLGRQYFGPGTRLTVL.